This record concerns one T cell receptor beta chain sequence. The antigen is unknown. Sequencing used one aliquot of under 550,000 cells per fraction. This sample is drawn from a study of coeliac disease. The study's findings and limits: According to the authors, this method cannot detect gliadin-specific T cells in an unbiased way. Largely private TRB repertoires meant most sequences were sample-unique. Lamina propria and intraepithelial cell fractions may contain each other's cells. Control samples showed higher TRB and TRG clonality than intraepithelial and lamina propria samples in active celiac disease.

Germline CDR1 SGDLS, CDR2 YYNGEE. The V and J ends lost 3 bases and 2 bases, in that order; junction bases with no gene match: 0. This CDR3 is 15 amino acids long. This table comes from immunoSEQ multiplex PCR, and its TCRdb copy is limited to in-frame clones, with some not included. Seen here are about 3,000 clones, around half observed once, and the top ten hold more than 9%. This sequence was found in a man between 50 and 59 years old with active celiac disease. The gene calls are TRBV9 and TRBJ2-6; 9 bases fit TRBD1. Material: intraepithelial lymphocytes from the gut. CDR3: CASSGTGAGANVLTF. CDR3 nucleotides: TGTGCCAGCAGCGGGACAGGGGCTGGGGCCAACGTCCTGACTTTC.